What follows are 10 T cell receptor beta chains derived from one specimen sequenced in a study of beta chain features in type 1 diabetes. Points from the study as a whole: Across all four CD4+ subsets, people with type 1 diabetes showed modestly shorter TCRB CDR3s.

The whole isolated RNA underwent reverse transcription, so sequencing captured expressed TCRB transcripts. Clones were read by immunoSEQ multiplex PCR, and TCRdb kept only the in-frame ones, dropping some. The sample has over 650,000 clones; over 12% are singletons. The antigens for these receptors are not known. Sequenced: naive CD4+ T cells from blood. The origin of the receptors is a young man with type 1 diabetes.

The rearrangement links TRBV7-9 to TRBJ1-2; D uncertain. CDR3 length: 13 amino acids. Germline V gene data show CDR1 as SEHNR and CDR2 as FQNEAQ (reference sequence). V lost 3 bases and J 4 bases, leaving 9 bases between the germline ends. CDR3 residues: CASSFDGGYGYTF. The CDR3 DNA sequence: TGTGCCAGCAGCTTCGACGGAGGCTATGGCTACACCTTC.

A few counts support this clone. Written as DNA, the CDR3 is TGCGCCAGCAGCCAAGTCAGGGAGAGGGCACCCCTCCACTTT. Its translation: CASSQVRERAPLHF. This chain connects TRBV4-3 to TRBJ1-6; a possible D gene is TRBD1 (5 bases). Germline CDR1 is LGHNA and CDR2 is YSLEER. V was clipped by 1 base and J by 11 bases, with 12 bases between them. The CDR3 has 14 residues.

V is TRBV5-1 and J is TRBJ1-2; TRBD1 is a possible D gene (5 bases). The germline CDR1 and CDR2 sequences are SGHRS and YFSETQ. The CDR3 is 16 amino acids. V gave up 0 bases and J gave up 0 bases, with 12 bases separating them. CDR3 residues: CASSLVSGQANYGYTF. The CDR3 DNA is TGCGCCAGCAGCTTGGTGTCAGGGCAGGCTAACTATGGCTACACCTTC.

This clone was picked up a small number of times. The V call is TRBV5-4, the J call TRBJ2-5; maybe TRBD2 (5 bases). V was shortened by 4 bases and J by 4 bases, with 17 bases between the two germline ends. The length of the CDR3 is 15 residues. Germline V gene sequence: CDR1 SGHNT, CDR2 YYREEE (reference sequence). The CDR3 DNA is TGTGCCAGCAGCACCAGACTGGAGGCCGGAGAGACCCAGTACTTC. Translating it yields CASSTRLEAGETQYF.

The V gene is TRBV4-3, the J gene TRBJ1-6; 8 nucleotides match TRBD1. This CDR3 region has 16 residues. Germline CDR1 LGHNA, CDR2 YSLEER. The junction had 8 bases not matched to a gene; V was cut back by 4 bases and J by 6 bases. In nucleotides, the CDR3 is TGCGCCAGCAGCCGTACATTACAGGGGGGTAATTCACCCCTCCACTTT. Translated: CASSRTLQGGNSPLHF.

This clone was seen a handful of times. The chain carries TRBV30 and TRBJ1-2, with no clear D. The CDR3 spans 13 residues. Trimming stripped 0 bases from V and 8 bases from J, with 13 bases between. Germline lookup yields CDR1 GTSNPN and CDR2 SVGIG (reference sequence). CDR3 protein: CAWSVQLGQGYTF. DNA of the CDR3: TGTGCCTGGAGTGTACAGCTGGGCCAGGGCTACACCTTC.

The V gene is TRBV18, the J gene TRBJ2-3; D gene ambiguous. The CDR3 length is 12 residues. V lost 6 bases to trimming and J lost 2 bases, with 6 bases between them. Germline values: CDR1 KGHSH, CDR2 LQKENI. CDR3 sequence reads: CASSGYTDTQYF. In DNA form, the CDR3 reads TGTGCCAGCTCCGGGTACACAGATACGCAGTATTTT.

In this sample, this clone turned up a few times. This chain links TRBV29-1 with TRBJ2-1; 8 bases align to TRBD2. Germline lookup yields CDR1 SQVTM and CDR2 ANQGSEA. The V segment lost 7 bases and the J segment 2 bases; nucleotides outside the gene matches: 7. The CDR3 has 14 residues. The CDR3 region has the DNA TGCAGCGCGCCGCGGGGGGCCCCCTACAATGAGCAGTTCTTC. It specifies CSAPRGAPYNEQFF.

This clone was recorded only once. This chain uses TRBV30 with TRBJ2-5; 7 nucleotides match TRBD2. Germline V gives CDR1 GTSNPN, CDR2 SVGIG (reference sequence). V lost 3 bases, J lost 9 bases, and 13 bases stayed unmatched. This CDR3 has 14 residues. The CDR3 loop is CAWRRTSGGMAQYF. In DNA, the CDR3 is TGTGCCTGGAGACGGACGTCGGGGGGAATGGCCCAGTACTTC.

This clone came up once. The chain recombines TRBV5-1 with TRBJ2-5; tentatively, D is TRBD1 (6 bases). The CDR3 consists of 14 residues. Trimming took 7 bases from V and 5 from J, leaving 18 bases between them. Germline assignment: CDR1 SGHRS and CDR2 YFSETQ. The CDR3 reads CASATGREFETQYF. In DNA form, the CDR3 reads TGCGCCAGCGCCACAGGGAGAGAATTCGAGACCCAGTACTTC.